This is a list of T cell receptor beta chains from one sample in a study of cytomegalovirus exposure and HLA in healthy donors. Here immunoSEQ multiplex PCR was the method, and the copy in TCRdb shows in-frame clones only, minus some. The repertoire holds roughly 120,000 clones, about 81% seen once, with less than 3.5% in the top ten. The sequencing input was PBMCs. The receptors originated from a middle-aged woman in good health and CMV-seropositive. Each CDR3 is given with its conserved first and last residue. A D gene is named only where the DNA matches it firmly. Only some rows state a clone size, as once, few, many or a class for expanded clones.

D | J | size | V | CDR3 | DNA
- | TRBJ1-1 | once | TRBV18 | CASSRERIENTEAFF | TGTGCCAGCTCAAGGGAGCGCATCGAGAACACTGAAGCTTTCTTT
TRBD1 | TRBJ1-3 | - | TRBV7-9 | CASSLARGQSSGNTIYF | TGTGCCAGCAGCTTAGCGAGGGGACAGAGCTCTGGAAACACCATATATTTT
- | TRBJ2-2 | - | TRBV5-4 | CASSWDFNTGELFF | TGTGCCAGCAGCTGGGACTTTAACACCGGGGAGCTGTTTTTT
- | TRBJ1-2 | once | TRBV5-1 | CASSEVPQPRGYTF | TGCGCCAGCAGCGAGGTTCCACAACCTAGGGGCTACACCTTC
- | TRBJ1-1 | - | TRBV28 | CASSFRRYTEAFF | TGTGCCAGCAGTTTTCGCAGGTACACTGAAGCTTTCTTT
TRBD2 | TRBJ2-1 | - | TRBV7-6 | CASSGGSSGIVYQFF | TGTGCCAGCAGCGGGGGCAGTAGCGGGATTGTGTATCAGTTCTTC
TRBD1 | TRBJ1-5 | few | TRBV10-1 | CASRKSQTGGILQPQHF | TGCGCCAGCCGAAAAAGTCAGACAGGGGGCATTCTCCAGCCCCAGCATTTT
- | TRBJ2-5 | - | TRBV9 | CASSVDGNLETQYF | TGTGCCAGCAGCGTAGACGGGAACCTAGAGACCCAGTACTTC
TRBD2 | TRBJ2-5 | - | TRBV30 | CAWSVLAGGRETQYF | TGTGCCTGGAGTGTGCTAGCGGGAGGCAGGGAGACCCAGTACTTC
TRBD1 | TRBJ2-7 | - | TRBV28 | CASSFQGAVSEQYF | TGTGCCAGCAGTTTCCAGGGGGCCGTGAGCGAGCAGTACTTC
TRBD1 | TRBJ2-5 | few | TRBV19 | CASSTTGSETQYF | TGTGCCAGTAGTACGACAGGGTCGGAGACCCAGTACTTC
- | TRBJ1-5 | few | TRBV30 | CAWSEDTIVGRHF | TGTGCCTGGAGTGAGGACACGATTGTTGGACGGCATTTT
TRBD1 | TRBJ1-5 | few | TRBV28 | CATLVRDSNQPQHF | TGTGCCACCCTAGTCCGGGACAGTAATCAGCCCCAGCATTTT
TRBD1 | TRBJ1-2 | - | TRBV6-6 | CASSPNSRGLGYGYTF | TGTGCCAGCAGTCCTAACTCGAGGGGGCTCGGCTATGGCTACACCTTC
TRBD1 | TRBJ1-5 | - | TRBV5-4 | CASSLGGQTSNQPQHF | TGTGCCAGCAGCTTGGGGGGACAGACAAGCAATCAGCCCCAGCATTTT
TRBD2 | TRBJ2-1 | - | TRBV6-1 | CASSEAASGYNEQFF | TGTGCCAGCAGTGAAGCAGCTAGCGGGTACAATGAGCAGTTCTTC
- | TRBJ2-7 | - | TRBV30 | CAWNGGWEQYF | TGTGCCTGGAACGGGGGATGGGAGCAGTACTTC
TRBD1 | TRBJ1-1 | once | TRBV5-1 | CASQSGTGANTEAFF | TGCGCCAGCCAGAGCGGGACAGGGGCGAACACTGAAGCTTTCTTT
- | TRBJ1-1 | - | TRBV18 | CASSPTKGVANTEAFF | TGTGCCAGCTCACCAACAAAGGGGGTGGCGAACACTGAAGCTTTCTTT
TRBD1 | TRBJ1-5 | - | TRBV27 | CASSWTGDYQPQHF | TGTGCCAGCAGTTGGACAGGAGATTATCAGCCCCAGCATTTT
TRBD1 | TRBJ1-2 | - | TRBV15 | CATSRAGRQGDGYTF | TGTGCCACCAGCCGGGCCGGCAGACAGGGGGATGGCTACACCTTC
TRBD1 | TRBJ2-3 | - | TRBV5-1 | CASSATGESTDTQYF | TGCGCCAGCAGCGCAACAGGGGAGAGCACAGATACGCAGTATTTT
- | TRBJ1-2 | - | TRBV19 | CASSIDQRRRGAESYGYTF | TGTGCCAGTAGTATAGATCAGCGACGGCGGGGGGCTGAGAGCTATGGCTACACCTTC
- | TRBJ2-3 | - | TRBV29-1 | CSVDTANTDTQYF | TGCAGCGTTGATACCGCGAACACAGATACGCAGTATTTT
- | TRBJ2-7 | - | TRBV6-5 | CASSYSGTPDSYEQYF | TGTGCCAGCAGTTACTCGGGGACACCCGACTCCTACGAGCAGTACTTC
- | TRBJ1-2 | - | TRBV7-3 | CASSFGGNYGYTF | TGTGCCAGCAGCTTCGGGGGTAACTATGGCTACACCTTC
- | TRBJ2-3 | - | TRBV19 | CASKEADPDTQYF | TGTGCCAGTAAGGAAGCGGACCCAGATACGCAGTATTTT
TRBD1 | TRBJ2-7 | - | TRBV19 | CASKDRLIYEQYF | TGTGCCAGTAAGGACAGGTTAATTTACGAGCAGTACTTC
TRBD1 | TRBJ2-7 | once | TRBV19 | CASRDQGTAYEQYF | TGTGCCAGTAGGGACCAGGGGACAGCCTACGAGCAGTACTTC
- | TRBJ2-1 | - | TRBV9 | CASSVRQGYNEQFF | TGTGCCAGCAGCGTACGGCAGGGTTACAATGAGCAGTTCTTC
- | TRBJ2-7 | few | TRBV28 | CASSPGQNYEQYF | TGTGCCAGCAGCCCGGGACAAAACTACGAGCAGTACTTC
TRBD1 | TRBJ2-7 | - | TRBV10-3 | CAISGPTGFFNEQYF | TGTGCCATCAGTGGCCCGACAGGGTTTTTCAACGAGCAGTACTTC
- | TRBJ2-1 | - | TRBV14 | CASSQVTRQFF | TGTGCCAGCAGCCAAGTAACTCGGCAGTTCTTC